This TCR beta chain comes out of a study of blood T cell repertoires in COVID-19. The table came from immunoSEQ multiplex PCR; TCRdb's copy has only in-frame clones and leaves some out. The sample includes roughly 250,000 clones, roughly nine tenths of them seen just once. The CDR3 is 13 residues long. Germline V CDR1 and CDR2: MNHEY, SVGAGI. V shed 10 bases, J shed 7 bases, and the junction held 13 bases outside the gene matches. This receptor was taken from a man between 60 and 75 years old who had recovered from COVID-19. The sequenced material came from peripheral blood. V usage is TRBV6-5 and J usage is TRBJ2-7; 7 nucleotides agree with TRBD1. The CDR3 nucleotides read TGTGCCACCAACCGGGACAGTTCTTATGAGCAGTACTTC. It yields the protein CATNRDSSYEQYF.